This is a list of T cell receptor beta chains from one sample in a study of glioma-infiltrating T cells after dendritic cell vaccination. Some clones are missing from TCRdb's copy, which holds only in-frame ones; the method was immunoSEQ multiplex PCR. The sample has 100,000 to 120,000 clones; nearly 90% are singletons. This material consisted of blood, taken after dendritic cell vaccination. The source is a human donor with glioblastoma. Each CDR3 is given with its conserved first and last residue. A D gene is named only where the DNA matches it firmly. Some rows mark clone size as missing; the rest say once, few, many or name a class of expanded clone.

size: .; J: TRBJ2-3; V: TRBV11-3; D: .; DNA: TGTGCCAGCAGCTTTAGTCAGGGCGGGGGCACAGATACGCAGTATTTT; CDR3: CASSFSQGGGTDTQYF
size: .; J: TRBJ2-1; V: TRBV5-1; D: TRBD2; DNA: TGCGCCAGCAGCGAGGGACTAGCGGGGGTCAATGAGCAGTTCTTC; CDR3: CASSEGLAGVNEQFF
size: .; J: TRBJ2-3; V: TRBV27; D: .; DNA: TGTGCCAGCAGGAGCGACTGGAGCACAGATACGCAGTATTTT; CDR3: CASRSDWSTDTQYF
size: .; J: TRBJ1-2; V: TRBV7-8; D: .; DNA: TGTGCCAGCAGCTTAGGTCAGGGAGGCTATGGCTACACCTTC; CDR3: CASSLGQGGYGYTF
size: .; J: TRBJ2-5; V: TRBV6-1; D: TRBD2; DNA: TGTGCCAGCAGTGACACCCTAGCGGGGAAACAAGAGACCCAGTACTTC; CDR3: CASSDTLAGKQETQYF
size: .; J: TRBJ1-2; V: TRBV11-3; D: .; DNA: TGTGCCAGCAGTCATACTGAGATACACTATGGCTACACCTTC; CDR3: CASSHTEIHYGYTF
size: .; J: TRBJ2-2; V: TRBV2; D: TRBD2; DNA: TGTGCCAGCACGGGGGTAGCGGGGAGCACCGGGGAGCTGTTTTTT; CDR3: CASTGVAGSTGELFF
size: .; J: TRBJ2-5; V: TRBV5-1; D: TRBD2; DNA: TGCGCCAGCAGCTCCGCCAAGACTAGCGGCCAAGAGACCCAGTACTTC; CDR3: CASSSAKTSGQETQYF
size: .; J: TRBJ2-3; V: TRBV6-1; D: .; DNA: TGTGCCAGCAGTGCTAGCGGTCGGGGGCGAGGCACAGATACGCAGTATTTT; CDR3: CASSASGRGRGTDTQYF
size: few; J: TRBJ2-7; V: TRBV5-3; D: .; DNA: TGTGCCAGAAGCTTGAAGTCAGGATCCTACGAGCAGTACTTC; CDR3: CARSLKSGSYEQYF
size: .; J: TRBJ2-1; V: TRBV27; D: TRBD2; DNA: TGTGCCAGCGGACGGGAGGAGGGTAATGAGCAGTTCTTC; CDR3: CASGREEGNEQFF
size: few; J: TRBJ2-3; V: TRBV5-1; D: TRBD2; DNA: TGCGCCAGCAGCTTGGCTAGCGGGGTAGGAACAGATACGCAGTATTTT; CDR3: CASSLASGVGTDTQYF
size: .; J: TRBJ1-2; V: TRBV5-1; D: .; DNA: TGCGCCAGCAGCGCGAACAGCCCCAGCGGAAGTGGCTACACCTTC; CDR3: CASSANSPSGSGYTF
size: .; J: TRBJ1-2; V: TRBV5-1; D: .; DNA: TGCGCCAGCAGCTTGGTTTCACGGCCGTTGGAGGGCTACACCTTC; CDR3: CASSLVSRPLEGYTF
size: once; J: TRBJ2-1; V: TRBV15; D: TRBD2; DNA: TGTGCCACCAGCACTAGCGGGAGGGCCAATGAGCAGTTCTTC; CDR3: CATSTSGRANEQFF
size: .; J: TRBJ2-1; V: TRBV18; D: .; DNA: TGTGCCAGCTCACCACCTGGCAGGGTTGAGCAGTTCTTC; CDR3: CASSPPGRVEQFF
size: .; J: TRBJ1-2; V: TRBV30; D: .; DNA: TGTGCCTGGGCGCAGGGTACTGCTGGCTACACCTTC; CDR3: CAWAQGTAGYTF
size: .; J: TRBJ2-2; V: TRBV30; D: .; DNA: TGTGCCTGGAGTGTACTAGGGCTCGGGGAGCTGTTTTTT; CDR3: CAWSVLGLGELFF
size: .; J: TRBJ1-3; V: TRBV18; D: .; DNA: TGTGCCAGCTCACCACCGACCGGACAGCCTTCCGGGAGGTTT; CDR3: CASSPPTGQPSGRF
size: .; J: TRBJ1-4; V: TRBV7-9; D: .; DNA: TGTGCCAGCAGCCGCGACAGTTGGACGGGCGAAAAACTGTTTTTT; CDR3: CASSRDSWTGEKLFF
size: .; J: TRBJ2-3; V: TRBV6-1; D: .; DNA: TGTGCCAGCAGTGAGGCGGCTAGCACAGATACGCAGTATTTT; CDR3: CASSEAASTDTQYF
size: once; J: TRBJ2-1; V: TRBV5-4; D: .; DNA: TGTGCCAGCAGGGTAGACAGTTTTAGTGAGCAGTTCTTC; CDR3: CASRVDSFSEQFF
size: .; J: TRBJ1-6; V: TRBV6-1; D: .; DNA: TGTGCCAGCAACAACCAGGGTAATAATTCACCCCTCCACTTT; CDR3: CASNNQGNNSPLHF
size: .; J: TRBJ1-6; V: TRBV19; D: TRBD1; DNA: TGTGCCAGTCAGGGACAGGGGAATTCACCCCTCCACTTT; CDR3: CASQGQGNSPLHF
size: .; J: TRBJ1-1; V: TRBV19; D: TRBD1; DNA: TGTGCCAGTAGTACGTACCGGGACAGGGGTTCAAATGAAGCTTTCTTT; CDR3: CASSTYRDRGSNEAFF
size: .; J: TRBJ1-4; V: TRBV9; D: TRBD1; DNA: TGTGCCAGCAGCGGGGACAGGGGTTATACTCGTGAAAAACTGTTTTTT; CDR3: CASSGDRGYTREKLFF
size: .; J: TRBJ2-6; V: TRBV5-1; D: TRBD1; DNA: TGCGCCAGCAGCTTGAGGGTCGGACAGGGAACGCTCTCTGGGGCCAACGTCCTGACTTTC; CDR3: CASSLRVGQGTLSGANVLTF
size: .; J: TRBJ1-1; V: TRBV6-5; D: TRBD1; DNA: TGTGCCACCAGGGACAGCTACACTGAAGCTTTCTTT; CDR3: CATRDSYTEAFF
size: .; J: TRBJ1-3; V: TRBV13; D: .; DNA: TGTGCCAGCAGCTCCTATCCCCCCGTAGACACCATATATTTT; CDR3: CASSSYPPVDTIYF
size: .; J: TRBJ1-2; V: TRBV15; D: .; DNA: TGTGCCACCAGCAGAGACATCCATGGCTACACCTTC; CDR3: CATSRDIHGYTF
size: .; J: TRBJ1-6; V: TRBV7-8; D: TRBD1; DNA: TGTGCCAGCAGCTTGGGACAGACTAATTCACCCCTCCACTTT; CDR3: CASSLGQTNSPLHF
size: .; J: TRBJ1-2; V: TRBV1; D: .; DNA: TGCACCAGCAGCCAGGACAAAGTATCGACAGCTAACTATGGCTACACCTTC; CDR3: CTSSQDKVSTANYGYTF
size: .; J: TRBJ2-6; V: TRBV5-1; D: TRBD1; DNA: TGCGCCAGCAGCGCTTTAACAGGGGACCTCTCTGGGGCCAACGTCCTGACTTTC; CDR3: CASSALTGDLSGANVLTF
size: .; J: TRBJ2-1; V: TRBV11-2; D: TRBD2; DNA: TGTGCCAGCAGCCTCGGGGGGGGCACCTACAATGAGCAGTTCTTC; CDR3: CASSLGGGTYNEQFF
size: .; J: TRBJ1-1; V: TRBV6-1; D: .; DNA: TGTGCCAGCAGTGAAGTCGGGACTGAAGCTTTCTTT; CDR3: CASSEVGTEAFF
size: .; J: TRBJ2-7; V: TRBV7-2; D: .; DNA: TGTGCCAGCAGCTTAAACAGGGCCTACGAGCAGTACTTC; CDR3: CASSLNRAYEQYF
size: .; J: TRBJ2-7; V: TRBV11-2; D: TRBD2; DNA: TGTGCCAGCAGCTCGGGAGGGGTTCAACCCGGCTACGAGCAGTACTTC; CDR3: CASSSGGVQPGYEQYF
size: .; J: TRBJ2-2; V: TRBV9; D: TRBD2; DNA: TGTGCCAGCAGCGCACTAGCGGGGGGGCCCGGGGAGCTGTTTTTT; CDR3: CASSALAGGPGELFF
size: once; J: TRBJ2-1; V: TRBV7-3; D: .; DNA: TGTGCCAGCAGCCCCCCAGGAGGCAATGAGCAGTTCTTC; CDR3: CASSPPGGNEQFF
size: .; J: TRBJ1-1; V: TRBV27; D: .; DNA: TGTGCCAGGTGGCAGAACACTGAAGCTTTCTTT; CDR3: CARWQNTEAFF
size: .; J: TRBJ2-7; V: TRBV5-6; D: .; DNA: TGTGCCAGCAGCTTGGACCGGAGTTACGAGCAGTACTTC; CDR3: CASSLDRSYEQYF
size: .; J: TRBJ2-5; V: TRBV6-6; D: .; DNA: TGTGCCAGCAGTTACTTCGGGGGTAGCCAAGAGACCCAGTACTTC; CDR3: CASSYFGGSQETQYF
size: few; J: TRBJ2-1; V: TRBV6-5; D: TRBD2; DNA: TGTGCCAGCAGGACTACTAGCGGGGGGCACAATGAGCAGTTCTTC; CDR3: CASRTTSGGHNEQFF